This T cell receptor (beta chain) stems from a study of shared clonotypes between healthy human individuals. TCRdb keeps only in-frame clones here, not all; method: immunoSEQ multiplex PCR. This sample yields 760,000 or so clones, of which 90% to 98% are seen a single time; under 0.25% belongs to the top ten. Germline assignment: CDR1 MNHNS and CDR2 SASEGT. This CDR3 is built from 13 residues. Trimming pared 3 bases from V and 8 bases from J, leaving 13 bases between. Naivety among CD8 cells was defined by CD45RO negativity and positive CCR7 selection, thereby excluding terminally differentiated effector memory CD45RA+ cells.

The V call is TRBV6-1, the J call TRBJ1-2; no clear D gene. The specimen sequenced was naive CD8+ T cells sorted from blood. The sequence came from a young man in good health. CDR3 DNA sequence: TGTGCCAGCAGTGATCCTTGGGGTAGGGGCTACACCTTC. It is translated as CASSDPWGRGYTF.